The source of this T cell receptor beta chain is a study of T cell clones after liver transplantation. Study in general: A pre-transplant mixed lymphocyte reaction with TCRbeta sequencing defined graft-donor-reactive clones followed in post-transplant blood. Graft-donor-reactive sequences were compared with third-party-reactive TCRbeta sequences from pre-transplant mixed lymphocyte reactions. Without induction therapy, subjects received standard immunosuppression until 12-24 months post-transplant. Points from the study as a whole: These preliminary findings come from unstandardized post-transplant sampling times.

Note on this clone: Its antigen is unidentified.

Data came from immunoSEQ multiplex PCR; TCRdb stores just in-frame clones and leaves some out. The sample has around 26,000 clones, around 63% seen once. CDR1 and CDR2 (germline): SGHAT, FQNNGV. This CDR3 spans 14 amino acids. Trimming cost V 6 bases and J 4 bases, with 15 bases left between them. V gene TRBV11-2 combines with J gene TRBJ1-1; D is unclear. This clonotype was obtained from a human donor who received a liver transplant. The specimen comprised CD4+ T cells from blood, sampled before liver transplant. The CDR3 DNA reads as TGTGCCAGCAGTCTCCCAACGGGAAGCACTGAAGCTTTCTTT. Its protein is CASSLPTGSTEAFF.